This TCR beta chain is from a study of T-cell reconstitution after alpha-beta-depleted transplantation in children. Unique molecular identifiers tagged the TCRbeta library. Via MiXCR, TCRdb re-called the PCR reads, giving one row per CDR3 protein. The sample holds some 490,000 distinct CDR3 sequences, under 15% seen once. Only a few counts were recorded for this clonotype. V lost 4 bases and J 4 bases, leaving 10 bases between the germline ends. Germline assignment: CDR1 MNHEY and CDR2 SVGEGT. The CDR3 is made up of 14 amino acids. The TCR originated in a human donor who donated a stem cell graft to a child with combined immunodeficiency. The chain couples TRBV6-2 or TRBV6-3 to TRBJ2-2; D possibly corresponds to TRBD2 (5 bases). Sequencing used PBMCs from the stem cell graft donor, obtained from the stem cell graft. CDR3 loop: CASSLLEGTGELFF. CDR3 in DNA: TGTGCCAGCAGTTTGCTAGAGGGCACCGGGGAGCTGTTTTTT.